The rows below give T cell receptor beta chains drawn from one sample of a study of shared clonotypes between healthy human individuals. Only in-frame clones appear in the TCRdb table, and some are missing; sequencing was by immunoSEQ multiplex PCR. Among about 2 million clones listed, about 95% were seen once. The material sequenced was naive CD8+ T cells sorted from blood. These TCRs come from a man aged 18 to 29 in good health. The CDR3 runs from the conserved cysteine through the conserved F or W. D genes are given only for firm matches. For some rows the clone size is stated as once, few or many, or as a class when expanded; others skip it.

>NA|TRBV11-2|TRBJ2-3|NA
TGTGCCAGCAGCTTAGGGCTAGTCCCCACAGATACGCAGTATTTT
CASSLGLVPTDTQYF
>NA|TRBV5-6|TRBJ2-2|NA
TGTGCCAGCAGCTGGAGGGACGATTGGACCGGGGAGCTGTTTTTT
CASSWRDDWTGELFF
>NA|TRBV6-5|TRBJ1-1|NA
TGTGCCAGCAGTTACTCATGGGTGAACACTGAAGCTTTCTTT
CASSYSWVNTEAFF
>once|TRBV4-3|TRBJ2-5|TRBD1
TGCGCCAGCAGCCAAGATGGGGGACAGGGGGAGACCCAGTACTTC
CASSQDGGQGETQYF
>NA|TRBV9|TRBJ2-7|TRBD1
TGTGCCAGCAGCGTAGAGGCGGGACAGGGGTCCTACGAGCAGTACTTC
CASSVEAGQGSYEQYF
>NA|TRBV4-1|TRBJ2-7|TRBD2
TGCGCCAGCAGCCAAGGTGTCTCTAGCGGGACCTACGAGCAGTACTTC
CASSQGVSSGTYEQYF
>NA|TRBV7-9|TRBJ2-5|NA
TGTGCCAGCAGCTTTAATGGTGGAGAGACCCAGTACTTC
CASSFNGGETQYF
>NA|TRBV14|TRBJ2-5|NA
TGTGCCAGCAGCCAAGATTACCCAGACCCGAGCATCGCCCAGTACTTC
CASSQDYPDPSIAQYF
>few|TRBV28|TRBJ1-2|NA
TGTGCCAGCAGTTGGGACTATGGCTACACCTTC
CASSWDYGYTF
>NA|TRBV23-1|TRBJ2-7|NA
TGCGCCAGCAGTCAATCGTGGGGGGAACCCTACGAGCAGTACTTC
CASSQSWGEPYEQYF
>NA|TRBV11-2|TRBJ2-7|NA
TGTGCCAGCAGCGGTTACTCCCCAAGCTACGAGCAGTACTTC
CASSGYSPSYEQYF
>NA|TRBV2|TRBJ2-7|TRBD1
TGTGGGACAGGGAGCGACGAGCAGTACTTC
CGTGSDEQYF
>NA|TRBV9|TRBJ1-2|TRBD1
TGTGCCAGCAGCGTAGCAGGGGGCGCGGATGGCTACACCTTC
CASSVAGGADGYTF
>NA|TRBV7-8|TRBJ2-5|NA
TGTGCCAGCAGCTTATGGGGGAGGGAGACCCAGTACTTC
CASSLWGRETQYF
>NA|TRBV28|TRBJ1-2|NA
TGTGCCAGCAGCAGAAGATCCGGGACGGCTCATGGCTACACCTTC
CASSRRSGTAHGYTF
>few|TRBV18|TRBJ2-7|NA
TGTGCCAGCTCACCAGGGGGTTACGAGCAGTACTTC
CASSPGGYEQYF
>NA|TRBV27|TRBJ2-2|NA
TGTGCCAGCACCTCGATTTCGGTCGATGGTTACACCGGGGAGCTGTTTTTT
CASTSISVDGYTGELFF
>NA|TRBV6-5|TRBJ2-7|NA
TGTGCCAGCAGTTACTCGAGGGCAGGGTCCGAGCAGTACTTC
CASSYSRAGSEQYF
>NA|TRBV27|TRBJ2-7|NA
TGTGCCAGCAGTTTCGGGGCAGGGATTTCCTGGGAGCAGTACTTC
CASSFGAGISWEQYF
>NA|TRBV28|TRBJ2-7|NA
TGTGCCAGCAGGCCCGGCGGGGGCCCGTACGAGCAGTACTTC
CASRPGGGPYEQYF
>NA|TRBV6-6|TRBJ2-7|TRBD2
TGTGCCAGCAGTTCCGCACTAGCGGGGGTCTCCTACGAGCAGTACTTC
CASSSALAGVSYEQYF
>NA|TRBV21-1|TRBJ2-4|NA
TGTGCCAGCAGCAAAGTTAGTGGGCTAAACATTCAGTACTTC
CASSKVSGLNIQYF
>NA|TRBV7-9|TRBJ2-5|TRBD2
TGTGCCAGCTCCCATATAGCGGGGATAGAAGAGACCCAGTACTTC
CASSHIAGIEETQYF
>NA|TRBV9|TRBJ2-7|NA
TGTGCCAGCAGCGTGGAACAGGGATGGAGCTACGAGCAGTACTTC
CASSVEQGWSYEQYF
>NA|TRBV9|TRBJ2-1|NA
TGTGCCAGCAGCGTAGGAGGAGCCCCCAATGAGCAGTTCTTC
CASSVGGAPNEQFF
>NA|TRBV5-4|TRBJ2-7|TRBD1
TGTGCCAGCAGCCGCCCGGGACAGTCCTACGAGCAGTACTTC
CASSRPGQSYEQYF
>NA|TRBV29-1|TRBJ2-7|NA
TGCAGCGGTGGACAGACCTCCTACGAGCAGTACTTC
CSGGQTSYEQYF
>NA|TRBV28|TRBJ2-7|TRBD2
TGTGCCAGCAGTTTCCTACCTTCTAGCGGCTATAGCTCCTACGAGCAGTACTTC
CASSFLPSSGYSSYEQYF